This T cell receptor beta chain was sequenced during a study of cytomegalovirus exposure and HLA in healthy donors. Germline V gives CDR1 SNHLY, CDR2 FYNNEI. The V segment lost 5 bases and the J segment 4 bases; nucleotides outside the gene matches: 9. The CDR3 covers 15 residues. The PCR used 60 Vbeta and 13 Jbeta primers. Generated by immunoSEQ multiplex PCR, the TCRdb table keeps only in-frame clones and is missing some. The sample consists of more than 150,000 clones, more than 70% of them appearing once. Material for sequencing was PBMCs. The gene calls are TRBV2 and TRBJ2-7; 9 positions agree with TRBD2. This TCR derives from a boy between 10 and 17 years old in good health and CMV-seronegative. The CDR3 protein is CASSPLAGNGYEQYF. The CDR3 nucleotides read TGTGCCAGCAGTCCGCTAGCGGGAAACGGGTACGAGCAGTACTTC.